Listed below are T cell receptor beta chains from one sample, sequenced in a study of T cell responses to AZD1222 COVID-19 vaccine. Produced via immunoSEQ multiplex PCR; TCRdb's table is partial and in-frame only. The sample consists of approximately 140,000 clones, around 90% of them appearing once. The sequencing here drew on peripheral blood, taken 28 days after the second AZD1222 dose. These receptors were taken from an adult who received the AZD1222 COVID-19 vaccine. CDR3s include the opening cysteine and the closing phenylalanine or tryptophan. Fields, in order: clone size, D gene, V gene, J gene, CDR3 DNA, CDR3 protein. The D gene is left open where the match is weak. Clone size is not always given. Where it is, it says once, few, many or a class for expanded clones.

NA,NA,TRBV7-9,TRBJ2-1,TGTGCCAGCAGCTTAGGGGGTCAGGTAAATGAGCAGTTCTTC,CASSLGGQVNEQFF
NA,NA,TRBV5-1,TRBJ2-7,TGCGCCAGCAGCTTGCAAGGGAGGGAGCAGTACTTC,CASSLQGREQYF
NA,NA,TRBV5-6,TRBJ1-2,TGTGCCAGCATGCGAGGGGCAGGTGGCTACACCTTC,CASMRGAGGYTF
NA,TRBD1,TRBV28,TRBJ1-1,TGTGCCAGCCATTCGGGACAGGGGTGGGGGAACACTGAAGCTTTCTTT,CASHSGQGWGNTEAFF
NA,NA,TRBV3-1/TRBV3-2,TRBJ2-7,TGTGCCAGCACCTTAGGACTTTCCTCGTCCTACGAGCAGTACTTC,CASTLGLSSSYEQYF
NA,NA,TRBV15,TRBJ1-1,TGTGCCACCAGCAGAGATCTGGCAGTGAACACTGAAGCTTTCTTT,CATSRDLAVNTEAFF
NA,TRBD1,TRBV19,TRBJ2-2,TGTGCCAGTAGTTCGGGACAGTCCACCGGGGAGCTGTTTTTT,CASSSGQSTGELFF
once,TRBD1,TRBV12-5,TRBJ1-1,TGTGCTAGTACCGTAATCCCGGGGACAGGTTACCCAGCTTTCTTT,CASTVIPGTGYPAFF
NA,NA,TRBV5-4,TRBJ2-7,TGTGCCAGCGGGTCTTACAGGGCTACCTACGAGCAGTACTTC,CASGSYRATYEQYF
NA,NA,TRBV4-1,TRBJ2-3,TGCGCCAGCAGCCAAACTATCAGTGGAACGCAGTATTTT,CASSQTISGTQYF
NA,NA,TRBV4-1,TRBJ1-5,TGCGCCAGCAGCCAGCAGGGGCCGAGCAATCAGCCCCAGCATTTT,CASSQQGPSNQPQHF
NA,NA,TRBV19,TRBJ2-5,TGTGCCAGCAGCGGACCAGCGGAGACCCAGTACTTC,CASSGPAETQYF
once,NA,TRBV19,TRBJ2-5,TGTGCCAGTAGTACCCTAGGGGGAACCAGACAAGAGACCCAGTACTTC,CASSTLGGTRQETQYF
NA,NA,TRBV6-5,TRBJ1-1,TGTGCCAGCAGTCTACAGGGAGGAGAGACTGAAGCTTTCTTT,CASSLQGGETEAFF
NA,TRBD1,TRBV6-5,TRBJ2-3,TGTGCCAGCAGCCAACAGGGGCGAGTCACAGATACGCAGTATTTT,CASSQQGRVTDTQYF
NA,NA,TRBV5-1,TRBJ2-3,TGCGCCAGCAGCTTGTTTCTACAGGGAGGCACAGATACGCAGTATTTT,CASSLFLQGGTDTQYF
NA,NA,TRBV18,TRBJ2-7,TGTGCCAGCTCGTTTGTCAAGGAGAACGAGCAGTACTTC,CASSFVKENEQYF
NA,NA,TRBV15,TRBJ2-4,TGTGCCACCAGCAGAGGAGGACTAGCCAAAAACATTCAGTACTTC,CATSRGGLAKNIQYF
NA,NA,TRBV27,TRBJ2-7,TGTGCCAGCAGTTTATCGGTTGCGGACCTTCAGTACTTC,CASSLSVADLQYF
once,NA,TRBV27,TRBJ2-7,TGTGCCAGCAGTTTGATCAGCGGCTCCTACGAGCAGTACTTC,CASSLISGSYEQYF
NA,NA,TRBV5-6,TRBJ1-5,TGTGCCAGCAGCTTAGGTGGTAGCAATCAGCCCCAGCATTTT,CASSLGGSNQPQHF
NA,NA,TRBV6-4,TRBJ2-1,TGTGCCAGCAGTGACCGAGCTTACAATGAGCAGTTCTTC,CASSDRAYNEQFF
NA,NA,TRBV19,TRBJ2-1,TGTGCCAGTAGTGATCAGGGTGGGAATGAGCAGTTCTTC,CASSDQGGNEQFF
NA,NA,TRBV7-8,TRBJ1-1,TGTGCCAGCAGCTTAGAGACAGCCTTGAACACTGAAGCTTTCTTT,CASSLETALNTEAFF
NA,NA,TRBV19,TRBJ2-5,TGTGCCAGTAGTCCAGGGCGGGAAGAGACCCAGTACTTC,CASSPGREETQYF
NA,NA,TRBV5-1,TRBJ1-1,TGCGCCAGCAGCTTAGTCATCGAGAGCACTGAAGCTTTCTTT,CASSLVIESTEAFF
NA,TRBD2,TRBV14,TRBJ2-7,TGTGCCAGCAGCCAGGTAGCGGGAGGACCCTACGAGCAGTACTTC,CASSQVAGGPYEQYF
NA,NA,TRBV18,TRBJ1-2,TGTGCCAGCTCACCAGGCTTTTCGGCCAACTATGGCTACACCTTC,CASSPGFSANYGYTF
NA,NA,TRBV1,TRBJ2-3,TGCACCAGCAGCCAAGAGGGGGGCGAGACAGATACGCAGTATTTT,CTSSQEGGETDTQYF
NA,NA,TRBV5-5,TRBJ1-1,TGTGCCAGCAGCTTAAGTGCGACTGAAGCTTTCTTT,CASSLSATEAFF
NA,TRBD2,TRBV3-1/TRBV3-2,TRBJ2-1,TGTGCCAGCAGCCAATTAGCGGGAGTTAATATAGGCAATGAGCAGTTCTTC,CASSQLAGVNIGNEQFF
NA,NA,TRBV19,TRBJ1-1,TGTGCCAGTAGTGCCCCCAGACCGGCGGACACTGAAGCTTTCTTT,CASSAPRPADTEAFF
few,NA,TRBV24-1,TRBJ2-3,TGTGCCACCAGTGATCCGGGAGATACGCAGTATTTT,CATSDPGDTQYF
NA,NA,TRBV27,TRBJ1-5,TGTGCCAGCAGTGCCCGCTGGGCAGCGAGCCCCAATCAGCCCCAGCATTTT,CASSARWAASPNQPQHF
NA,NA,TRBV27,TRBJ2-1,TGTGCCAGCAGTTTGGTCACGACAGACAATGAGCAGTTCTTC,CASSLVTTDNEQFF
NA,TRBD1,TRBV5-1,TRBJ1-1,TGCGCCAGCAGCTTGGCGGGGACAGGGGAGATGGGAACTGAAGCTTTCTTT,CASSLAGTGEMGTEAFF
few,NA,TRBV6-5,TRBJ2-1,TGTGCCAGCAGCGGGTCGCGGGGAAGGGAGTTCTTC,CASSGSRGREFF
NA,NA,TRBV10-1,TRBJ1-6,TGCGCCAGCAGTGAAGGGGGGAAACTCCACTTT,CASSEGGKLHF
NA,NA,TRBV28,TRBJ1-3,TGTGCCAGCAGACGCTTAAGCTCTGGAAACACCATATATTTT,CASRRLSSGNTIYF
NA,NA,TRBV5-4,TRBJ2-2,TGTGCCAGCAGCTTTAATGTTGGGGGCAGTGACACCGGGGAGCTGTTTTTT,CASSFNVGGSDTGELFF
NA,NA,TRBV5-1,TRBJ2-7,TGCGCCAGCAGCTTTGTACCCGAGGACGAGCAGTACTTC,CASSFVPEDEQYF
many,NA,TRBV29-1,TRBJ2-7,TGCAGCGTTGAAGGCGGGGCAGGGGATTCCTACGAGCAGTACTTC,CSVEGGAGDSYEQYF
NA,TRBD2,TRBV27,TRBJ2-3,TGTGCCAGCGGATTACTAGCGTCCGCCGATACGCAGTATTTT,CASGLLASADTQYF
once,TRBD2,TRBV11-2,TRBJ2-6,TGTGCCAGCAGCTTAGGGCGGGGGAGCTCTGGGGCCAACGTCCTGACTTTC,CASSLGRGSSGANVLTF
NA,NA,TRBV27,TRBJ2-2,TGTGCCAGCAGTTTACGGGACCACTGGGGGGGGGAGCTGTTTTTT,CASSLRDHWGGELFF
NA,TRBD1,TRBV28,TRBJ1-1,TGTGCCAGCCCGGCTTCGGATAATACAGGGGCGTCAGGAACTGAAGCTTTCTTT,CASPASDNTGASGTEAFF
NA,NA,TRBV10-1,TRBJ1-2,TGCGCCAGCAGTGATGAGCCGGAGAGGGGCTACACCTTC,CASSDEPERGYTF
NA,NA,TRBV5-1,TRBJ2-7,TGCGCCAGCAGCCCTACAGACTACGAGCAGTACTTC,CASSPTDYEQYF
NA,TRBD1,TRBV15,TRBJ1-2,TGTGCCACCAGCCAGGGGGGAGAGGGTACTAACTATGGCTACACCTTC,CATSQGGEGTNYGYTF
NA,NA,TRBV10-3,TRBJ1-2,TGTGCCATCAGGTTGGGGGTTAATGGCTACACCTTC,CAIRLGVNGYTF
NA,TRBD2,TRBV18,TRBJ2-1,TGTGCCAGCTCACCGCTAGGGACTAGCGGGACCTACAATGAGCAGTTCTTC,CASSPLGTSGTYNEQFF
NA,NA,TRBV27,TRBJ2-7,TGTGCCAGCGCCTCCATGGACGGGAAATACGAGCAGTACTTC,CASASMDGKYEQYF
NA,NA,TRBV2,TRBJ2-3,TGTGCCAGCAGTGAAGCGCTAGCGCCCACAGATACGCAGTATTTT,CASSEALAPTDTQYF
NA,NA,TRBV5-1,TRBJ2-2,TGCGCCAGCAGCTCCCTACAGGGTGGGGGATCGAACACCGGGGAGCTGTTTTTT,CASSSLQGGGSNTGELFF
NA,NA,TRBV2,TRBJ1-1,TGTGCCAGCAGTGAGGAGGGGATGAACACTGAAGCTTTCTTT,CASSEEGMNTEAFF
NA,TRBD1,TRBV2,TRBJ2-2,TGTGCCACCGCGGACAGGGCCACCGGGGAGCTGTTTTTT,CATADRATGELFF
NA,NA,TRBV5-1,TRBJ1-4,TGCGCCAGCAGCCCAGGTCGACAGGTGATTAATGAAAAACTGTTTTTT,CASSPGRQVINEKLFF
NA,NA,TRBV18,TRBJ1-1,TGTGCCAGCTCACCGAAGACAGAGAACACTGAAGCTTTCTTT,CASSPKTENTEAFF
few,NA,TRBV5-1,TRBJ2-7,TGCGCCAGCAGCTTGGTGGGGGCGGGAGCAGGCGAGCAGTACTTC,CASSLVGAGAGEQYF